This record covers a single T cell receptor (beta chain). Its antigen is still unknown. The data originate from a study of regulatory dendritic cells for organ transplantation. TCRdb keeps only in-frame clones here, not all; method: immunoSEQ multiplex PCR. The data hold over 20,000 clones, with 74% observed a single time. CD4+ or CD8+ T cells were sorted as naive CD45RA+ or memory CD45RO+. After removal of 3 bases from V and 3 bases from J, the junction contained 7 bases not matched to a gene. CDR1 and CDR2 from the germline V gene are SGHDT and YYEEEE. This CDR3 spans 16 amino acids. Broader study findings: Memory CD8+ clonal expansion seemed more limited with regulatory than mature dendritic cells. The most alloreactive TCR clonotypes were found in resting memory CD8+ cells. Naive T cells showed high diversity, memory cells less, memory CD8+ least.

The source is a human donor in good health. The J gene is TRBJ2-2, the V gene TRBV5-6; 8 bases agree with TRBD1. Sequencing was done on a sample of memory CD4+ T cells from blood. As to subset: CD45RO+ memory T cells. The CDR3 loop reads CASSSLGTGDTGELFF. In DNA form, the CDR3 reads TGTGCCAGCAGCTCTTTAGGGACAGGAGACACCGGGGAGCTGTTTTTT.